This T cell receptor beta chain was profiled in a study of T cell responses to AZD1222 COVID-19 vaccine. Losses at the gene ends were 3 bases for V and 5 bases for J; bases not matched to a gene: 4. There are 15 residues in the CDR3. The germline V gene has CDR1 SGDLS and CDR2 YYNGEE. Clones were sequenced by immunoSEQ multiplex PCR, and TCRdb holds only the in-frame ones, with some missing. The sample records about 140,000 clones, about 90% being singletons. Details on this clone: Its antigen is not identified.

Overall study results and limits: CD4 TCRs associated with vaccination spanned spike, dominating at 160-218 and 743-854. Just five to seven AZD1222 recipients tested seropositive at baseline.

The input for sequencing was peripheral blood, taken 28 days after the second AZD1222 dose. The TCR originated in an adult who received the AZD1222 COVID-19 vaccine. The chain uses TRBV9 and TRBJ1-4, with TRBD1 identical over 10 bases. This chain's CDR3 is CASSARTGGNEKLFF. The CDR3 bases are TGTGCCAGCAGCGCCCGGACAGGGGGAAATGAAAAACTGTTTTTT.